This T cell receptor beta chain was recovered during a study of cytomegalovirus exposure and HLA in healthy donors. This PCR relied on a set of 60 Vbeta primers and 13 Jbeta primers. Measured with immunoSEQ multiplex PCR; TCRdb has only the in-frame clones, and not every one. The sample gives some 140,000 clones, approximately 80% of which show up once; 2% is in the top ten. The sequencing input was PBMCs. This sequence originates from a man younger than 40 in good health and CMV-seronegative.

The CDR3 reads CASSFTGAGNEQFF. The CDR3 DNA is TGTGCCAGCAGCTTCACAGGCGCAGGCAATGAGCAGTTCTTC. The chain uses TRBV7-3 and TRBJ2-1; D possibly corresponds to TRBD1 (5 bases). V shed 3 bases and J shed 6 bases, with 12 bases lying between them. The CDR3 length is 14 residues. CDR1 and CDR2 (germline): SGHTA, FQGTGA. Complete variable domain (other parts from reference TRBV7-3 and TRBJ2-1): GAGVSQTPSNKVTEKGKYVELRCDPISGHTALYWYRQSLGQGPEFLIYFQGTGAADDSGLPNDRFFAVRPEGSVSTLKIQRTERGDSAVYLCASSFTGAGNEQFFGPGTRLTVL.